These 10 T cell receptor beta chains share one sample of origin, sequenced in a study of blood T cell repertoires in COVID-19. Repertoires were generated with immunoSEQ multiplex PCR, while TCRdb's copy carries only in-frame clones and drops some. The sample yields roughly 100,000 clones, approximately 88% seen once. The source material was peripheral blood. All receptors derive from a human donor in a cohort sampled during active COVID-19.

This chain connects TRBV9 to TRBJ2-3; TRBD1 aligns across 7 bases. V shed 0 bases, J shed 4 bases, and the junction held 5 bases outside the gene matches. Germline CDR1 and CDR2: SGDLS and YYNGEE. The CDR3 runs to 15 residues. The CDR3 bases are TGTGCCAGCAGCGTAGACAGGGGTGGTGCAGATACGCAGTATTTT. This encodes CASSVDRGGADTQYF.

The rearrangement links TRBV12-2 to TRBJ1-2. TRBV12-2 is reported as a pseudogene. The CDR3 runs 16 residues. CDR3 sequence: CASRLEESSGLYGYTF. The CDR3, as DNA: TGTGCAAGTCGCTTAGAAGAGTCAAGCGGCCTATATGGCTACACCTTC.

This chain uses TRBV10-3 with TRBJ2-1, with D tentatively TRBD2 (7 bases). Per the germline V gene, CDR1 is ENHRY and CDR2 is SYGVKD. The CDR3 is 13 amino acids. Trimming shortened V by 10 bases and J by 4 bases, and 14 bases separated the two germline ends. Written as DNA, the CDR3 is TGTGCCACCGACGGGGGGCCTTACAATGAGCAGTTCTTC. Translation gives CATDGGPYNEQFF.

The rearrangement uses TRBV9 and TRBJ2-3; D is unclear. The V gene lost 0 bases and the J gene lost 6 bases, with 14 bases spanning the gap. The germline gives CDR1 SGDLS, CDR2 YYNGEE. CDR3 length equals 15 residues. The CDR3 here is CASSVEPSLRDTQYF. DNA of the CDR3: TGTGCCAGCAGCGTAGAGCCCTCGTTGAGGGATACGCAGTATTTT.

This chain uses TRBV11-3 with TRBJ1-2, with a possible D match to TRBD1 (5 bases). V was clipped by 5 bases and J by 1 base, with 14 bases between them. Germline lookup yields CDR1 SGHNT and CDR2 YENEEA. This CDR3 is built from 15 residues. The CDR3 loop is CASSPGGILNYGYTF. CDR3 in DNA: TGTGCCAGCAGCCCCGGGGGGATCCTTAACTATGGCTACACCTTC.

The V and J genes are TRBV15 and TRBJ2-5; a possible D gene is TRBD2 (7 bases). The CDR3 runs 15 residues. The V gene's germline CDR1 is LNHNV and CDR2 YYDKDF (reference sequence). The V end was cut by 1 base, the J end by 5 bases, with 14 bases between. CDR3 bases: TGTGCCACCAGCAGAGGGGCGGGGGCCGCCGAGACCCAGTACTTC. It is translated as CATSRGAGAAETQYF.

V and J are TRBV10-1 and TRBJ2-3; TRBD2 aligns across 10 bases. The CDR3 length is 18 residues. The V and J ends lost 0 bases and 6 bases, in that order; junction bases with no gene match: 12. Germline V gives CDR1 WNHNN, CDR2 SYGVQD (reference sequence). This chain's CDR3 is CASSESAPNSGGRDTQYF. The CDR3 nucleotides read TGCGCCAGCAGTGAGTCGGCCCCCAATAGCGGGGGGAGGGATACGCAGTATTTT.

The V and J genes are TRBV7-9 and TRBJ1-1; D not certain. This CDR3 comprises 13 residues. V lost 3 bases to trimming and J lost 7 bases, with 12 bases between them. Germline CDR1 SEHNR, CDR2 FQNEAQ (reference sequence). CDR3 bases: TGTGCCAGCAGCTTTTTAGTTGGAGGTGAAGCTTTCTTT. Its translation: CASSFLVGGEAFF.

DNA for the CDR3: TGTGCCAGCAGCCAGCGGGGGACCCCGATGATAGGAAACATTCAGTACTTC. It yields the protein CASSQRGTPMIGNIQYF. The J gene is TRBJ2-4, the V gene TRBV21-1; the D segment call TRBD2 is taken from the table without a DNA check. TRBV21-1 is a known pseudogene. The CDR3 is made up of 17 amino acids.

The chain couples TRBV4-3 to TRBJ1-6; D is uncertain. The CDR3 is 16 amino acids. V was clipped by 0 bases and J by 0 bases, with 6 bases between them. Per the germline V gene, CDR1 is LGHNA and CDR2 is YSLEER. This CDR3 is CASSQEVSSYNSPLHF. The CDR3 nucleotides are TGCGCCAGCAGCCAAGAGGTGAGCTCCTATAATTCACCCCTCCACTTT.